This TCR beta chain was sequenced for a study of shared clonotypes between healthy human individuals. This CDR3 spans 17 amino acids. Germline CDR1 and CDR2: LNHDA and SQIVND (reference sequence). The ends lost 4 bases at V and 3 bases at J; junction bases unmatched: 5. Among the unsorted PBMC samples, replicate PCRs used around 0.3 ug DNA, 31,000 or so T cell genomes. Sequenced by immunoSEQ multiplex PCR; TCRdb stores in-frame clones only, minus some. Found here are about 470,000 clones, roughly 77% of them singletons; the top ten hold under 15%. The origin of this receptor is a woman aged 40 to 50 in good health. Some clones in this sample may be carry-over from other donors' samples. Sequences were obtained from PBMCs. J is TRBJ2-2 and V is TRBV19; TRBD2 aligns across 13 bases. The CDR3 coding sequence is TGTGCCAGTAGTACCCAGGGACTAGCGGGACACACCGGGGAGCTGTTTTTT. Protein product: CASSTQGLAGHTGELFF.